The following is a T cell receptor (beta chain) sequence with its context. Its specificity is not known. Primers for the PCR totalled 60 Vbeta and 13 Jbeta. In the authors' workflow: Unique TCR beta chains totaled about 78 million in a later count, with around 11 million of them shared. Assay used: immunoSEQ multiplex PCR; TCRdb lists only in-frame clones, some missing. V and J calls and clone size are given by that table; D and trimming were obtained from the DNA. The sample shows under 150,000 clones, around 68% of them seen only once. The sample comes from a study of cytomegalovirus exposure and HLA in healthy donors. Study outcomes and limitations: Donors were assumed by presence/absence analyses to have roughly uniform sequencing depth. As a later analysis revealed, most CMV-associated TCR beta chains appeared HLA-restricted.

The V gene lost 4 bases and the J gene lost 0 bases, with 12 bases spanning the gap. Germline CDR1 reads MNHNS; CDR2 reads SASEGT. CDR3 length: 16 amino acids. This chain joins TRBV6-1 and TRBJ2-2; unclear D gene. The specimen sequenced was PBMCs. The receptor comes from a woman aged 35 to 49 in good health and CMV-seropositive. The chain's CDR3 is CASSVLGQANTGELFF. CDR3 in DNA: TGTGCCAGCAGTGTTCTGGGTCAGGCGAACACCGGGGAGCTGTTTTTT.